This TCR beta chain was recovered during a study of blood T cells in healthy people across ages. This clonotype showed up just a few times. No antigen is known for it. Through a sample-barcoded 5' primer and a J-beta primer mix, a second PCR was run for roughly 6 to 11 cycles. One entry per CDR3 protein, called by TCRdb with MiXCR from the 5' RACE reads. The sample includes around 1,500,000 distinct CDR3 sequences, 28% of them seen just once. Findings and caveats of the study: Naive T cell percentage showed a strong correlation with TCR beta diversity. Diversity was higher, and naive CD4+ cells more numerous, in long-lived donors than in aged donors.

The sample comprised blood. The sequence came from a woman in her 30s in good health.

CDR3 in amino acids: CSATVSGFTDTQYF. CDR3 DNA sequence: TGCAGTGCGACCGTTAGCGGCTTCACAGATACGCAGTATTTT. V usage is TRBV20-1 and J usage is TRBJ2-3; D possibly corresponds to TRBD2 (6 bases). Trimming pared 6 bases from V and 2 bases from J, leaving 15 bases between. The CDR3 length is 14 residues. Germline V gives CDR1 DFQATT, CDR2 SNEGSKA (reference sequence).